Following are 6 T cell receptor beta chains from one sample sequenced in a study of blood T cell repertoires in COVID-19. Libraries were prepared by immunoSEQ multiplex PCR; TCRdb keeps only in-frame clonotypes and omits some of them. The repertoire includes tens of thousands of clones, around 86% of them detected once, and approximately 5.4% sits in the top ten. Sequenced: peripheral blood. These receptors all stem from a man aged 55 to 70 with COVID-19, enrolled during active disease.

The rearrangement joins TRBV20-1 to TRBJ2-5, with D maybe TRBD1 (6 bases). The V gene's germline CDR1 is DFQATT and CDR2 SNEGSKA (reference sequence). Trimming removed 3 bases at V and 2 bases at J, with 13 bases between. CDR3 size: 14 residues. The CDR3 protein is CSASTGFGQETQYF. The CDR3 DNA follows: TGCAGTGCTAGTACAGGGTTTGGGCAAGAGACCCAGTACTTC.

J is TRBJ2-1 and V is TRBV30, with 12 nucleotides matching TRBD2. The CDR3 loop spans 17 amino acids. Germline values: CDR1 GTSNPN, CDR2 SVGIG (reference sequence). The ends lost 0 bases at V and 7 bases at J; junction bases unmatched: 10. The CDR3, as DNA: TGTGCCTGGAGTGTACTTCTAGCGGGAGGGCCGAAGAATGAGCAGTTCTTC. It translates to CAWSVLLAGGPKNEQFF.

CDR3 protein: CASRASGGRYNEQFF. The CDR3 coding sequence is TGTGCCAGCAGGGCTAGCGGGGGGAGATACAATGAGCAGTTCTTC. This chain joins TRBV27 and TRBJ2-1; 11 bases match TRBD2. CDR1 and CDR2 from the germline V gene are MNHEY and SMNVEV (reference sequence). The CDR3 is 15 amino acids. Germline trimming cut 6 bases from V and 4 bases from J; bases unmatched to any gene: 5.

The chain has TRBV6-2 or TRBV6-3 and TRBJ2-5; 9 positions match TRBD2. The CDR3 extends over 16 amino acids. With 0 bases clipped from V and 6 bases from J, the junction kept 8 bases outside the gene matches. Per germline, CDR1 MNHEY and CDR2 SVGEGT. Written as DNA, the CDR3 is TGTGCCAGCAGTTACTCAGGGGTAGCGGGGGCTAAGACCCAGTACTTC. Encoded protein: CASSYSGVAGAKTQYF.

The V call is TRBV7-3, the J call TRBJ2-3; 8 nucleotides align to TRBD1. Unmatched junction bases numbered 2, after V lost 5 bases and J lost 4 bases. Germline CDR1 and CDR2: SGHTA and FQGTGA. The CDR3 has 13 amino acids. The CDR3 bases are TGTGCCAGCAGCGGACAGGGTGCAGATACGCAGTATTTT. Amino acids: CASSGQGADTQYF.

This clone was counted a single time. The CDR3 nucleotides read TGTGCCAGCTCACCCCAGTGGTCCCAGGGTGAGCAGTTCTTC. Residues: CASSPQWSQGEQFF. The chain links TRBV18 to TRBJ2-1; TRBD1 is a possible D gene (5 bases). Trimming shortened V by 3 bases and J by 9 bases, and 15 bases separated the two germline ends. Germline V gene lookup returns CDR1 KGHSH and CDR2 LQKENI. CDR3 length equals 14 residues. The whole variable domain, filled in from reference TRBV18 and TRBJ2-1, reads NAGVMQNPRHLVRRRGQEARLRCSPMKGHSHVYWYRQLPEEGLKFMVYLQKENIIDESGMPKERFSAEFPKEGPSILRIQQVVRGDSAAYFCASSPQWSQGEQFFGPGTRLTVL.